This TCR beta chain was recovered during a study of cytomegalovirus exposure and HLA in healthy donors. Notes on the study in general: First-cohort TCR clusters tended to co-occur in the roughly 130 validation repertoires, a later analysis found.

Germline CDR1 is SQVTM and CDR2 is ANQGSEA. This CDR3 region has 13 residues. V lost 5 bases and J lost 4, with 12 bases in between. Clones were read by immunoSEQ multiplex PCR, and TCRdb kept only the in-frame ones, dropping some. The table records fewer than 90,000 clones, approximately 95% of them present only once. As regards this clone: Its matching antigen is unknown.

The J gene is TRBJ1-3, the V gene TRBV29-1, with TRBD1 as a possible D gene (6 bases). The sample taken for sequencing was PBMCs. The source is a woman between 18 and 30 years old in good health and CMV-seronegative. The CDR3 DNA reads TGCAGCGTTTCCGGACAGATCGGAAACACCATATATTTT. Residues: CSVSGQIGNTIYF.